These 7 T cell receptor beta chains originate from one sample sequenced in a study of cytomegalovirus exposure and HLA in healthy donors. The assay was immunoSEQ multiplex PCR, and TCRdb's table has in-frame clones only and misses some. The table has approximately 180,000 clones, 85% to 90% seen once. Sequencing was performed on PBMCs. The receptors stem from a woman aged 25 to 39 in good health and CMV-seronegative.

The J gene is TRBJ1-5, the V gene TRBV2; 9 bases are shared with TRBD1. Germline V gene data show CDR1 as SNHLY and CDR2 as FYNNEI. Trimming removed 10 bases from V and 0 bases from J; junction bases left unmatched: 7. The CDR3 consists of 15 residues. CDR3 sequence (DNA): TGTGCCACCCGGGACAGGGCCTATAGCAATCAGCCCCAGCATTTT. It is translated as CATRDRAYSNQPQHF. Full variable domain (rest looked up from reference TRBV2 and TRBJ1-5): EPEVTQTPSHQVTQMGQEVILRCVPISNHLYFYWYRQILGQKVEFLVSFYNNEISEKSEIFDDQFSVERPDGSNFTLKIRSTKLEDSAMYFCATRDRAYSNQPQHFGDGTRLSIL.

The chain employs TRBV4-3 and TRBJ2-7, with TRBD1 matching 8 bases. The CDR3 sequence is 15 residues long. Trimming removed 0 bases from V and 3 bases from J; junction bases left unmatched: 4. CDR1 is LGHNA, CDR2 YSLEER, per germline. CDR3 in amino acids: CASSQEGQGGYEQYF. The CDR3 DNA follows: TGCGCCAGCAGCCAAGAAGGACAGGGAGGCTACGAGCAGTACTTC.

V is TRBV7-9 and J is TRBJ1-2, with D perhaps TRBD1 (5 bases). There are 14 residues in the CDR3. Germline V gives CDR1 SEHNR, CDR2 FQNEAQ (reference sequence). Trimming took off 5 bases at V and 5 bases at J, with 15 bases between the two ends. The CDR3 loop reads CASSTGGSLYGYTF. The DNA for the CDR3 is TGTGCCAGCAGCACGGGGGGATCACTTTATGGCTACACCTTC.

The count of this clone is one. The chain couples TRBV5-1 to TRBJ2-7; D remains unclear. Trimming left V 0 bases short and J 4 bases short, with 2 bases between. Germline values: CDR1 SGHRS, CDR2 YFSETQ. The length of the CDR3 is 11 residues. The chain's CDR3 is CASSLAYEQYF. The CDR3 region has the DNA TGCGCCAGCAGCTTGGCTTACGAGCAGTACTTC.

The V gene is TRBV2, the J gene TRBJ1-2; 10 bases are shared with TRBD1. V gave up 6 bases and J gave up 2 bases; unmatched junction bases: 6. Germline V gene sequence: CDR1 SNHLY, CDR2 FYNNEI. The CDR3 extends over 15 amino acids. The CDR3 nucleotides read TGTGCCAGCAGCGACGGGACAGGGGACAACTATGGCTACACCTTC. Amino acids: CASSDGTGDNYGYTF.

This chain uses TRBV27 with TRBJ2-1, with 9 bases identical to TRBD1. Germline V CDR1 and CDR2: MNHEY, SMNVEV (reference sequence). After removal of 5 bases from V and 8 bases from J, the junction contained 10 bases not matched to a gene. The length of the CDR3 is 15 residues. CDR3 sequence: CASSAGTGSLYEQFF. The CDR3 coding sequence is TGTGCCAGCAGTGCCGGGACAGGGAGTCTATATGAGCAGTTCTTC.

The rearrangement joins TRBV27 to TRBJ1-5; a weak D match, TRBD1 (5 bases). Germline CDR1 is MNHEY and CDR2 is SMNVEV (reference sequence). Trimming removed 6 bases from V and 4 bases from J, with 16 bases in between. CDR3 length: 15 residues. CDR3 in amino acids: CASRSLGGVNQPQHF. The CDR3 region has the DNA TGTGCCAGCAGGTCCCTCGGGGGGGTGAATCAGCCCCAGCATTTT.